This T cell receptor (beta chain) was captured in a study of cytomegalovirus exposure and HLA in healthy donors. PCR employed 60 Vbeta and 13 Jbeta primers. Clones were read by immunoSEQ multiplex PCR, and TCRdb kept only the in-frame ones, dropping some. This sample yields fewer than 110,000 clones, of which roughly 73% are seen a single time; roughly 8% belongs to the top ten. The CDR3 runs to 14 residues. V was pared by 4 bases and J by 2 bases, with 9 bases between. Per germline, CDR1 SNHLY and CDR2 FYNNEI. The chain couples TRBV2 to TRBJ1-3; D is unclear. The specimen was PBMCs. The receptor comes from a man aged 25-45 years in good health and CMV-seronegative. The CDR3 spells CASSGGSAGNTIYF. DNA for the CDR3: TGTGCCAGCAGTGGCGGTTCTGCTGGAAACACCATATATTTT. Full variable domain (outside the CDR3, taken from reference TRBV2 and TRBJ1-3): EPEVTQTPSHQVTQMGQEVILRCVPISNHLYFYWYRQILGQKVEFLVSFYNNEISEKSEIFDDQFSVERPDGSNFTLKIRSTKLEDSAMYFCASSGGSAGNTIYFGEGSWLTVV.